This T cell receptor beta chain came from a study of blood T cells in healthy people across ages. Germline V gene sequence: CDR1 DFQATT, CDR2 SNEGSKA (reference sequence). With 2 bases removed from V and 0 bases from J, the gap between germline ends came to 22 bases. There are 18 residues in the CDR3. This clonotype has more than one count but fewer than ten. Alongside a J-beta primer mix, a sample-barcoded 5' primer served in a second PCR lasting 7 to 11 cycles. The authors tagged each cDNA molecule using a template-switch adaptor with 12 random nucleotides. Each CDR3 protein gets one entry after TCRdb re-called the 5' RACE reads with MiXCR. The sample carries hundreds of thousands of distinct CDR3 sequences, approximately 25% recorded once. These same data were also listed under a study on T cells of mothers and their children. As that report states: A few mothers and their six children, all healthy Caucasians, donated.

Sequencing was done on a sample of blood. The chain employs TRBV20-1 and TRBJ1-2, with D hard to call. This receptor was obtained from a boy aged 5-17 years in good health. CDR3 sequence (DNA): TGCAGTGCTAGAACCCCACCTGGCGTGGAAAGTTCTAACTATGGCTACACCTTC. Amino acid sequence: CSARTPPGVESSNYGYTF.